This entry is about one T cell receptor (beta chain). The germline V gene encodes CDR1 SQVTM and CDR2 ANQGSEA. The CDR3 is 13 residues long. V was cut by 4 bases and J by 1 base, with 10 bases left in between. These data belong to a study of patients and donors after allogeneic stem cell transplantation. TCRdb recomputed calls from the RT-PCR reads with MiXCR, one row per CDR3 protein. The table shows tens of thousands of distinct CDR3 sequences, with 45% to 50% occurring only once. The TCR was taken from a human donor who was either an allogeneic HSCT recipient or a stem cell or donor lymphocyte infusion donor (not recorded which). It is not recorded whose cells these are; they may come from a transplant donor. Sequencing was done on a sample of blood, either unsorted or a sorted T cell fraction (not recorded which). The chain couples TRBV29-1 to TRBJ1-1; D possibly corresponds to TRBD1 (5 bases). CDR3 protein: CSVVWGRNTEAFF. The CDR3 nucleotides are TGCAGCGTTGTCTGGGGACGGAACACTGAAGCTTTCTTT.